Listed here are 6 T cell receptor beta chains from one sample, sequenced in a study of blood T cells in healthy people across ages. The use of a sample-barcoded 5' primer and a J-beta primer mix characterized a second PCR of about 7 to 12 cycles. In TCRdb, the 5' RACE reads were re-called with MiXCR into one record per CDR3 protein. This sample has 730,000 or so distinct CDR3 sequences; 43% occur once, and the top ten carry 20% to 25%. The sequencing sample was made of blood. The receptors were gathered from a woman aged 55 to 70 in good health.

The chain employs TRBV16 and TRBJ1-2; D unclear. This CDR3 comprises 14 residues. V lost 4 bases to trimming and J lost 2 bases, with 11 bases between them. Germline CDR1 and CDR2: KGHSY and FQNENV. The CDR3 here is CASSPQSANYGYTF. The CDR3 nucleotides are TGTGCCAGCAGCCCCCAGTCGGCAAACTATGGCTACACCTTC.

The chain carries TRBV11-2 and TRBJ2-1, with D possibly matching TRBD2 (5 bases). CDR3 size: 12 residues. V lost 5 bases and J 10 bases, leaving 12 bases between the germline ends. Germline loops: CDR1 SGHAT, CDR2 FQNNGV. The CDR3 protein is CASSQEAVEQFF. The CDR3 coding sequence is TGTGCCAGCAGCCAGGAAGCGGTCGAGCAGTTCTTC.

This clonotype was counted only a few times. DNA of the CDR3: TGTGCCAGCAGTCTACTAAATAGCGGCGGAAACAATGAGCAGTTCTTC. It specifies CASSLLNSGGNNEQFF. This rearrangement joins TRBV28 to TRBJ2-1; weak D call: TRBD2 (6 bases). This CDR3 has 16 residues. Germline V gene lookup returns CDR1 MDHEN and CDR2 SYDVKM. Between the trimmed V and J ends, which lost 5 bases and 5 bases, there was a span of 19 bases.

In this sample, this clonotype turned up a few times. This chain links TRBV9 with TRBJ2-1; 8 bases line up with TRBD2. J was trimmed by 9 bases and V by 3 bases; bases with no gene match: 11. CDR3 length equals 15 residues. Germline V gene sequence: CDR1 SGDLS, CDR2 YYNGEE. The DNA for the CDR3 is TGTGCCAGCAGCGAAAACGGGGGGGCCCACACTGAGCAGTTCTTC. Translated: CASSENGGAHTEQFF.

This clonotype was observed a handful of times. The V and J genes are TRBV6-1 and TRBJ2-7, with TRBD2 matching over 16 bases. The CDR3 loop spans 15 amino acids. CDR1 and CDR2 from the germline V gene are MNHNS and SASEGT. With 6 bases clipped from V and 4 bases from J, the junction kept 3 bases outside the gene matches. This CDR3 reads CASSGTSGRAYEQYF. In DNA, the CDR3 is TGTGCCAGCAGCGGGACTAGCGGGAGGGCATACGAGCAGTACTTC.

This clonotype was seen just once. The chain uses TRBV29-1 and TRBJ2-7, with a tentative D call TRBD2 (6 bases). The CDR3 covers 11 residues. Per germline, CDR1 SQVTM and CDR2 ANQGSEA. Trimming cost V 1 base and J 12 bases, with 13 bases left between them. The CDR3 DNA follows: TGCAGCGTTGAAGTTGTGACTAGGAGGTACTTC. It codes for CSVEVVTRRYF.